The clone carrying this TCR beta chain turned up a few times. Antigen: not known. TCRdb reprocessed the reads via MiXCR and lists one record per CDR3 protein. This sample has just over 150,000 distinct CDR3 sequences, with 23% found just once. These data originate in a study of T cell repertoires in cytomegalovirus infection. Looking at the study overall: A matching HLA type, together with CMV infection, was signaled by public TCR beta signatures. Study-level points and caveats: CMV-specific TCR beta clonotypes restricted by HLA-C dominated the ex vivo response. Cumulative public TCR beta family frequency identified CMV carriers with the relevant HLA.

The junction had 11 bases not matched to a gene; V was cut back by 3 bases and J by 4 bases. The V gene's germline CDR1 is SQVTM and CDR2 ANQGSEA. CDR3 size: 16 residues. The sample was PBMCs. The chain carries TRBV29-1 and TRBJ1-2; 10 nucleotides align to TRBD1. The clonotype was recovered from a human donor in good health (CMV status not recorded). Some clones in this sample may be carry-over from other donors' samples. The DNA for the CDR3 is TGCAGCGTTGATATCCCCGCGGGACAGGGGATCTATGGCTACACCTTC. It codes for CSVDIPAGQGIYGYTF.